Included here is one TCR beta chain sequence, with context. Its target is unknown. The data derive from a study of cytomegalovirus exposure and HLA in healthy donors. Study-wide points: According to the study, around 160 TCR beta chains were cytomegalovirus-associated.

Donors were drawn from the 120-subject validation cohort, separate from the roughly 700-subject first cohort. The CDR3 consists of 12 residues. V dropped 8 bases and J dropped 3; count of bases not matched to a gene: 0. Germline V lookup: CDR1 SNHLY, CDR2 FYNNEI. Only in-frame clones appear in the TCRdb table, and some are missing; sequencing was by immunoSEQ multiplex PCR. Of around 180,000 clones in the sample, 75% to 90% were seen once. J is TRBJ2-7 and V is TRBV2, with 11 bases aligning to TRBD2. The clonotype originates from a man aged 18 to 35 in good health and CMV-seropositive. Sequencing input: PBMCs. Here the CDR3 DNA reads TGTGCCAGCGGGACTAGCGGCTACGAGCAGTACTTC. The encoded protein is CASGTSGYEQYF. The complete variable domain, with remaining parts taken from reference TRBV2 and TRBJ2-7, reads EPEVTQTPSHQVTQMGQEVILRCVPISNHLYFYWYRQILGQKVEFLVSFYNNEISEKSEIFDDQFSVERPDGSNFTLKIRSTKLEDSAMYFCASGTSGYEQYFGPGTRLTVT.